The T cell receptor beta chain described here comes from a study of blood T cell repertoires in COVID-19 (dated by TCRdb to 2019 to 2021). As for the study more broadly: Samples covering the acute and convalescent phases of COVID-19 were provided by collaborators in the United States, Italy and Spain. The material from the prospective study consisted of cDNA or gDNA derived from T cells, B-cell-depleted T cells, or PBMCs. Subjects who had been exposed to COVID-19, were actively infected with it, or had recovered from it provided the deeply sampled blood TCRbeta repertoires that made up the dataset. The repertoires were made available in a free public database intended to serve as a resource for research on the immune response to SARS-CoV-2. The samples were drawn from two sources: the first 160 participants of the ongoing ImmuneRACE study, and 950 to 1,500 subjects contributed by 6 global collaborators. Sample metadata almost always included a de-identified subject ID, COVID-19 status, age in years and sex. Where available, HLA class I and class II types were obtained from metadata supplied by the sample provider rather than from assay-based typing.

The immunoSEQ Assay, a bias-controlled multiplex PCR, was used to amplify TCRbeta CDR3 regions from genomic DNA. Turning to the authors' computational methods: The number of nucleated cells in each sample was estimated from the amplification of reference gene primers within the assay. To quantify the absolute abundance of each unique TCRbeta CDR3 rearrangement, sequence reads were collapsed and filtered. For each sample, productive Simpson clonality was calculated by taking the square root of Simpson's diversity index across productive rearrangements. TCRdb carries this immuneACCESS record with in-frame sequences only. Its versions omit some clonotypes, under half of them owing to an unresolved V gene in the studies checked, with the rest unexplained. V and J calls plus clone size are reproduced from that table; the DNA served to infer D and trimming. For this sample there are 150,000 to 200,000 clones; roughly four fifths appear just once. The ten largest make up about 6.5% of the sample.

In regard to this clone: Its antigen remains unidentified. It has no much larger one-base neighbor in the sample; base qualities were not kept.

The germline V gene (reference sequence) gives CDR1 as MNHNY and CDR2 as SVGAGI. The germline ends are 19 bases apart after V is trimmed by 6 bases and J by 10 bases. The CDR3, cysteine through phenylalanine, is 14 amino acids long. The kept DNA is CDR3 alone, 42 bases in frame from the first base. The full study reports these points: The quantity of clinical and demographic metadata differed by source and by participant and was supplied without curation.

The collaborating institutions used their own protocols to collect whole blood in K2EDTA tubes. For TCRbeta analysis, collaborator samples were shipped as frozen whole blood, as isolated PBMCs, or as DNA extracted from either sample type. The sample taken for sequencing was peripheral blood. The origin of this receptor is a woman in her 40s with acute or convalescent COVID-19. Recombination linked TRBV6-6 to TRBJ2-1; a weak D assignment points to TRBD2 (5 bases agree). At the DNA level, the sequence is TGTGCCAGCAGCCTATCTCCTTCGGGAAAGGAGCAGTTCTTC. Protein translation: CASSLSPSGKEQFF.